The T cell receptor beta chain under discussion was sequenced for a study of T cells after yellow fever vaccination. This clonotype was detected only a few times. TCRdb independently ran MiXCR on the 5' RACE reads; one entry per CDR3 protein. In the table there are hundreds of thousands of distinct CDR3 sequences, about 4% of which are singletons. This CDR3 spans 15 amino acids. V lost 1 base and J 5 bases, leaving 11 bases between the germline ends. The germline V gene encodes CDR1 SGHTA and CDR2 FQGNSA. The chain links TRBV7-2 to TRBJ1-4; maybe TRBD1 (6 bases). The sample in question was PBMCs, obtained 5 days after the yellow fever booster vaccination. The sequence was collected from a man younger than 35 who received the YFV17D yellow fever vaccine. The CDR3 DNA is TGTGCCAGCAGCTTAGTCACAGGGCTAAATGAAAAACTGTTTTTT. It encodes CASSLVTGLNEKLFF.